The clone carrying this T cell receptor (beta chain) has a handful of counts. Trimming took 6 bases from V and 2 from J; bases not matched to a gene: 2. The CDR3 runs 13 residues. These data come from a study of response to subunit inactivated influenza vaccine. TCRdb reanalysed the RT-PCR reads using MiXCR and keeps one entry per CDR3 protein. There are about 540,000 distinct CDR3 sequences in the sample; 20% to 25% occur only once, and about 2.8% lies in the top ten. The data also belong to a second study, concerning T cells expressing NK-cell markers. That report notes: Beta-chain TCR cDNA was generated via 5'RACE template switching with UMIs. Source material for TCR beta repertoires consisted of sorted CD3+CD56+NKG2C+, CD3+CD56+NKG2C- and CD3+CD56-NKG2C+ T cells. HCMV serostatus: seven of eight sequenced donors positive, one negative. The CD3+CD56-NKG2C+ fraction of a few donors was likewise dominated by these clonotypes.

The gene calls are TRBV12-3 or TRBV12-4 and TRBJ2-7; 9 bases are a match to TRBD2. This sequence was found in a man between 45 and 60 years old who received an inactivated influenza vaccine. The sample consisted of CD4+ T cells sorted from PBMCs, taken about 13 days after vaccination. CDR3 in amino acids: CASRSSGTYEQYF. The CDR3 DNA is TGTGCCAGCAGATCTAGCGGGACCTACGAGCAGTACTTC.